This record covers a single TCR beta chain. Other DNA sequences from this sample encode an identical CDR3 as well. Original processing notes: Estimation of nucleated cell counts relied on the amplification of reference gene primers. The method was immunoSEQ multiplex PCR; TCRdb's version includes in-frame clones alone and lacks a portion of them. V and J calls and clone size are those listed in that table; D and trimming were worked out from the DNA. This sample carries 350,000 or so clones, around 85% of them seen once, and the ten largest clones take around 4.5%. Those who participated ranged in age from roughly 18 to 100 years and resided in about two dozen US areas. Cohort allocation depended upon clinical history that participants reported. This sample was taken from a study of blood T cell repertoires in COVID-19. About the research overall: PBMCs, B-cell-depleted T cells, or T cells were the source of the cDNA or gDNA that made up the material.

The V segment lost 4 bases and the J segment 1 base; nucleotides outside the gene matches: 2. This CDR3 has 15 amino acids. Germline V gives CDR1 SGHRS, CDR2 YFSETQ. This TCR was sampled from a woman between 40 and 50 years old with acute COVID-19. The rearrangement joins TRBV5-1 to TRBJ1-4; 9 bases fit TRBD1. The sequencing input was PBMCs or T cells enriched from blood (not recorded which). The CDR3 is CASSEDRGTNEKLFF. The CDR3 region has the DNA TGCGCCAGCAGCGAGGACAGGGGAACTAATGAAAAACTGTTTTTT. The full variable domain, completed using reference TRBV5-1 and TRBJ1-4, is KAGVTQTPRYLIKTRGQQVTLSCSPISGHRSVSWYQQTPGQGLQFLFEYFSETQRNKGNFPGRFSGRQFSNSRSEMNVSTLELGDSALYLCASSEDRGTNEKLFFGSGTQLSVL.